This T cell receptor beta chain comes out of a study of beta chain features in type 1 diabetes. Regarding the study as a whole: TCRB CDR3s from Type 1 diabetes patients were moderately but significantly shorter in all four CD4+ subsets.

Purity of each sorted population was above 95%. V gave up 3 bases and J gave up 8 bases, with 8 bases separating them. Per the germline V gene, CDR1 is SGHRS and CDR2 is YFSETQ. CDR3 length: 11 residues. This clone was detected a few times. Its target is not known. The sequenced template was cDNA made from the entire isolated RNA. Generated by immunoSEQ multiplex PCR, the TCRdb table keeps only in-frame clones and is missing some. This table holds hundreds of thousands of clones, 10% to 15% found once. Specimen: naive CD4+ T cells from blood. This chain uses TRBV5-1 with TRBJ1-2; the D is unclear. This sequence was found in a man between 18 and 35 years old in good health. The chain's CDR3 is CASSSNSGYTF. The CDR3 DNA is TGCGCCAGCAGCTCAAACAGCGGCTACACCTTC.